A single sample is the source of the 20 T cell receptor beta chains below, sequenced in a study of T-cell reconstitution after alpha-beta-depleted transplantation in children. A TCRbeta library incorporating unique molecular identifiers was prepared. TCRdb itself ran the PCR reads through MiXCR, one entry per CDR3 protein. Of approximately 500,000 distinct CDR3 sequences listed, approximately 10% are singletons. Specimen: PBMCs, collected before TCRalphabeta/CD19-depleted stem cell transplant. These receptors were taken from a child aged 2-15 years with inherited bone marrow failure, due to receive a stem cell transplant.

In this sample, this clonotype turned up many times. The chain recombines TRBV10-3 with TRBJ2-3; weak D call: TRBD1 (6 bases). CDR3 length: 15 residues. Germline loops: CDR1 ENHRY, CDR2 SYGVKD. Between the trimmed V and J ends, which lost 10 bases and 2 bases, there was a span of 19 bases. The CDR3 sequence: CATKNRDWVTDTQYF. The CDR3 bases are TGTGCCACCAAAAACAGGGATTGGGTCACAGATACGCAGTATTTT.

This clonotype was picked up many times. The rearrangement uses TRBV5-1 and TRBJ2-5, with D unclear. Trimming removed 0 bases from V and 5 bases from J, with 11 bases in between. This CDR3 is 14 amino acids long. Germline CDR1 is SGHRS and CDR2 is YFSETQ. CDR3 in amino acids: CASSLGVALETQYF. CDR3 nucleotide sequence: TGCGCCAGCAGCTTGGGAGTAGCTCTTGAGACCCAGTACTTC.

The chain joins TRBV5-5 to TRBJ1-2, with D perhaps matching TRBD1 (5 bases). The CDR3 sequence is 15 residues long. Deletions cut 8 bases from V and 5 bases from J, with 22 bases between. From germline, CDR1 is SGHKS and CDR2 YYEKEE (reference sequence). In nucleotides, the CDR3 is TGTGCCAGTTGGCCCCGAGGGGACGGTGATTATGGCTACACCTTC. It codes for CASWPRGDGDYGYTF.

This clonotype was seen repeatedly, ten times or more. The rearrangement links TRBV20-1 to TRBJ2-5; 7 bases map to TRBD2. V shed 2 bases and J 1 base; nucleotides not matched to a gene: 7. Germline values: CDR1 DFQATT, CDR2 SNEGSKA (reference sequence). This CDR3 has 15 residues. Here the CDR3 DNA reads TGCAGTGCTAGAAACCTACTAGCGTCCCAAGAGACCCAGTACTTC. Its translation: CSARNLLASQETQYF.

The sample holds many counts of this clonotype. The rearrangement uses TRBV9 and TRBJ2-7; D not certain. Trimming shortened V by 2 bases and J by 4 bases, and 10 bases separated the two germline ends. The germline V gene has CDR1 SGDLS and CDR2 YYNGEE. The CDR3 extends over 13 amino acids. CDR3 sequence: CASSVSLSYEQYF. The DNA of the CDR3 is TGTGCCAGCAGCGTCTCCCTATCTTACGAGCAGTACTTC.

This clonotype was picked up a small number of times. The V gene is TRBV7-2, the J gene TRBJ2-2, with 8 bases fitting TRBD2. Trimming removed 3 bases from V and 4 bases from J; junction bases left unmatched: 4. The CDR3 contains 15 residues. Germline CDR1 SGHTA, CDR2 FQGNSA. In DNA form, the CDR3 reads TGTGCCAGCAGCTTGTTACTAGCGGCCACCGGGGAGCTGTTTTTT. This encodes CASSLLLAATGELFF.

Many counts were recorded for this clonotype. V and J are TRBV5-4 and TRBJ2-2; 8 nucleotides agree with TRBD2. This CDR3 comprises 16 residues. Per germline, CDR1 SGHNT and CDR2 YYREEE (reference sequence). J was trimmed by 8 bases and V by 0 bases; bases with no gene match: 9. The DNA for the CDR3 is TGTGCCAGCAGCTTGGATGGGACTAGAATCCCTGGGGAGCTGTTTTTT. This encodes CASSLDGTRIPGELFF. Full variable domain (outside the CDR3, taken from reference TRBV5-4 and TRBJ2-2): ETGVTQSPTHLIKTRGQQVTLRCSSQSGHNTVSWYQQALGQGPQFIFQYYREEENGRGNFPPRFSGLQFPNYSSELNVNALELDDSALYLCASSLDGTRIPGELFFGEGSRLTVL.

The V call is TRBV15, the J call TRBJ1-6; TRBD1 might be the D (6 bases). This CDR3 contains 16 residues. The V gene lost 7 bases and the J gene lost 8 bases, with 21 bases spanning the gap. Germline lookup yields CDR1 LNHNV and CDR2 YYDKDF (reference sequence). The chain's CDR3 is CATTIGEGRGYSPLHF. CDR3 DNA sequence: TGTGCCACCACCATCGGAGAAGGGAGGGGGTATTCACCCCTCCACTTT.

This clonotype was counted only a few times. The V call is TRBV7-2, the J call TRBJ2-3; 7 bases fit TRBD2. The CDR3 is made up of 17 amino acids. Germline CDR1 reads SGHTA; CDR2 reads FQGNSA. V was clipped by 2 bases and J by 11 bases; unmatched bases: 19. In DNA form, the CDR3 reads TGTGCCAGCAGCTTAAACGAGCACCGGGTGCGGGGGTTTATGCAGTATTTT. Translation: CASSLNEHRVRGFMQYF.

This clonotype was picked up many times. This chain connects TRBV18 to TRBJ1-2, with D unclear. Trimming cost V 6 bases and J 2 bases, with 13 bases left between them. Germline V gives CDR1 KGHSH, CDR2 LQKENI. This CDR3 contains 14 residues. In DNA, the CDR3 is TGTGCCAGCTCTAAATCCACAGAAAACTATGGCTACACCTTC. Translation gives CASSKSTENYGYTF.

The chain uses TRBV4-1 and TRBJ2-5, with a possible D match to TRBD1 (5 bases). This CDR3 comprises 13 residues. CDR1 and CDR2 from the germline V gene are MGHRA and YSYEKL. V lost 1 base and J lost 7, with 10 bases in between. CDR3 coding DNA: TGCGCCAGCAGCCAAGTGGGGCTGGGGACCCAGTACTTC. It codes for CASSQVGLGTQYF.

The table lists this clonotype with many counts. V gene TRBV5-1 combines with J gene TRBJ2-2; 8 bases fit TRBD2. Germline values: CDR1 SGHRS, CDR2 YFSETQ. CDR3 length equals 17 residues. The J segment lost 9 bases and the V segment lost 4 bases, leaving 17 bases of the junction unmatched. CDR3 nucleotide sequence: TGCGCCAGCAGCCGATTTGGCCCCCTAGCGGGTCCCCGGGAGCTGTTTTTT. Protein: CASSRFGPLAGPRELFF. Looking up the rest from reference TRBV5-1 and TRBJ2-2 gives the full variable domain: KAGVTQTPRYLIKTRGQQVTLSCSPISGHRSVSWYQQTPGQGLQFLFEYFSETQRNKGNFPGRFSGRQFSNSRSEMNVSTLELGDSALYLCASSRFGPLAGPRELFFGEGSRLTVL.

This clonotype was counted at least ten times. The chain carries TRBV2 and TRBJ2-2, with 7 bases lining up with TRBD2. The CDR3 contains 16 residues. V shed 2 bases, J shed 4 bases, and the junction held 7 bases outside the gene matches. Per the germline V gene, CDR1 is SNHLY and CDR2 is FYNNEI. The CDR3 sequence: CASSELLGGSTGELFF. CDR3 in DNA: TGTGCCAGCAGTGAACTGCTAGGCGGGAGCACCGGGGAGCTGTTTTTT.

This clonotype was detected ten times or more. This chain uses TRBV20-1 with TRBJ2-7; 8 nucleotides align to TRBD2. The germline CDR1 and CDR2 sequences are DFQATT and SNEGSKA (reference sequence). J was trimmed by 7 bases and V by 0 bases; bases with no gene match: 11. This CDR3 has 15 amino acids. Here the CDR3 DNA reads TGCAGTGCTAGAGATCCTCTAGCGGGTGGTTATGAGCAGTACTTC. Protein sequence: CSARDPLAGGYEQYF.

V is TRBV5-6 and J is TRBJ2-7; D is ambiguous. The germline CDR1 and CDR2 sequences are SGHDT and YYEEEE. CDR3 length: 14 residues. Trimming stripped 1 base from V and 2 bases from J, with 10 bases between. The CDR3 region is CASSLSDKAYEQYF. As DNA, the CDR3 is TGTGCCAGCAGCTTGTCCGACAAGGCCTACGAGCAGTACTTC.

This clonotype was seen repeatedly, ten times or more. The chain joins TRBV6-2 or TRBV6-3 to TRBJ2-7; D unclear. The germline V gene has CDR1 MNHEY and CDR2 SVGEGT. Trimming took off 10 bases at V and 6 bases at J, with 13 bases between the two ends. CDR3 length equals 11 residues. CDR3 in DNA: TGTGCCACCACGTTTTCCCGCGAGCAGTACTTC. This codes for CATTFSREQYF.

In this sample, this clonotype turned up many times. The chain links TRBV28 to TRBJ2-7; TRBD2 matches 9 bases. Trimming took 11 bases from V and 4 from J; bases not matched to a gene: 12. Germline V lookup: CDR1 MDHEN, CDR2 SYDVKM. The CDR3 is 14 amino acids. This CDR3 reads CAAGGGLANYEQYF. The CDR3 DNA follows: TGTGCCGCCGGGGGGGGACTAGCCAATTACGAGCAGTACTTC.

This clonotype was detected many times. This sequence joins TRBV7-2 and TRBJ2-3; 7 bases map to TRBD2. The trim removed 3 bases at V and 4 bases at J, leaving 10 bases unmatched. The CDR3 extends over 16 amino acids. Germline CDR1 SGHTA, CDR2 FQGNSA. CDR3 residues: CASSLLWEGRADTQYF. In DNA form, the CDR3 reads TGTGCCAGCAGCTTGTTGTGGGAGGGCCGCGCAGATACGCAGTATTTT. Together with reference TRBV7-2 and TRBJ2-3, the CDR3 gives the full variable domain: GAGVSQSPSNKVTEKGKDVELRCDPISGHTALYWYRQSLGQGLEFLIYFQGNSAPDKSGLPSDRFSAERTGGSVSTLTIQRTQQEDSAVYLCASSLLWEGRADTQYFGPGTRLTVL.

This clonotype was picked up many times. The CDR3 sequence is CASSSTSGAVYEQYF. The CDR3 nucleotides are TGTGCCAGCAGCTCAACTAGCGGGGCTGTCTACGAGCAGTACTTC. The chain joins TRBV7-8 to TRBJ2-7; 10 positions match TRBD2. CDR1 is SGHVS, CDR2 FQNEAQ, per germline. J gave up 3 bases and V 4 bases, and 6 bases lay outside the gene matches. The CDR3 totals 15 residues.

The chain links TRBV6-5 to TRBJ2-3, with 7 bases that match TRBD2. The V segment lost 4 bases and the J segment 0 bases; nucleotides outside the gene matches: 10. Germline assignment: CDR1 MNHEY and CDR2 SVGAGI. The length of the CDR3 is 17 residues. The CDR3 sequence: CASSLGASGESTDTQYF. The CDR3 DNA sequence: TGTGCCAGCAGTTTAGGGGCCAGCGGGGAGAGCACAGATACGCAGTATTTT.